This T cell receptor beta chain was sequenced during a study of T cell responses to AZD1222 COVID-19 vaccine. Study at large: Second-dose intervals of approximately 4 or approximately 12 weeks were pooled.

Germline V gene sequence: CDR1 SNHLY, CDR2 FYNNEI. This CDR3 contains 15 residues. The V segment lost 3 bases and the J segment 8 bases; nucleotides outside the gene matches: 8. Notes on the study in general: Donors skewed white British and female; clonal diversity was possibly underestimated.

The table came from immunoSEQ multiplex PCR; TCRdb's copy has only in-frame clones and leaves some out. This table holds about 97,000 clones, 85% to 90% found once. To note about this clone: The target antigen is unknown.

Here the sequenced sample was peripheral blood, taken on day 0 of AZD1222 vaccination. This receptor was identified in an adult in good health. The V gene is TRBV2, the J gene TRBJ1-3; 9 bases agree with TRBD1. CDR3 nucleotides: TGTGCCAGCAGTGACGGACAGGGGCCAAGACACACCATATATTTT. Encoded protein: CASSDGQGPRHTIYF.